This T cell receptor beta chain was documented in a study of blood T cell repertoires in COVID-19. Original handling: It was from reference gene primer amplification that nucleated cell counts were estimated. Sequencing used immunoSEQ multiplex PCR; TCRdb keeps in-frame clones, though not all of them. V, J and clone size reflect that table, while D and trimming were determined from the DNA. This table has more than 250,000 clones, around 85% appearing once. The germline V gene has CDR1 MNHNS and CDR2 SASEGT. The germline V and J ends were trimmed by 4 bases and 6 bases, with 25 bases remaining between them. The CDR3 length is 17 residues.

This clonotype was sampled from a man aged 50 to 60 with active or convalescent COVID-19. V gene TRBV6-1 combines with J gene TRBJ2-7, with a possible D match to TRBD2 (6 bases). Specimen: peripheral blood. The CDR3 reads CASSGLGTPRDHSEQYF. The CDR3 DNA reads TGTGCCAGCAGTGGCCTCGGGACTCCTAGAGATCATAGCGAGCAGTACTTC.